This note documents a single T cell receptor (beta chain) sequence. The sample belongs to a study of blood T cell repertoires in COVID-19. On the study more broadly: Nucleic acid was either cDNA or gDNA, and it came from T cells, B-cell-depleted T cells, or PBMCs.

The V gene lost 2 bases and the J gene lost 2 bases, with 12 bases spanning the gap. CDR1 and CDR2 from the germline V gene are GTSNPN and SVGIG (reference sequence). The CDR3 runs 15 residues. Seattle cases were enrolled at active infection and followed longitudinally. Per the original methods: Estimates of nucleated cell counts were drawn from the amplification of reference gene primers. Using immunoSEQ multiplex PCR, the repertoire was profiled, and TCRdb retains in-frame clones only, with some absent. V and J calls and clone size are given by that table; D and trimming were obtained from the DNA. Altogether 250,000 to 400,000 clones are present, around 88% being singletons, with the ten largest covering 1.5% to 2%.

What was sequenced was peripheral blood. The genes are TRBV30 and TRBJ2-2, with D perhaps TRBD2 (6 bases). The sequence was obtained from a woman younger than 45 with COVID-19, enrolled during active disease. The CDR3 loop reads CAWSNGGPNTGELFF. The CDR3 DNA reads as TGTGCCTGGAGTAATGGAGGGCCTAACACCGGGGAGCTGTTTTTT.